This T cell receptor beta chain was captured by sequencing in a study of blood T cell repertoires in COVID-19. Trimming took off 6 bases at V and 3 bases at J, with 16 bases between the two ends. CDR1 is SGHRS, CDR2 YFSETQ, per germline. The CDR3 is made up of 15 amino acids. This clone showed up just once. The assay was immunoSEQ multiplex PCR, and TCRdb's table has in-frame clones only and misses some. The sample lists about 250,000 clones, 85% to 90% occurring once. The sequenced sample was peripheral blood. The chain employs TRBV5-1 and TRBJ2-1, with D tentatively TRBD2 (6 bases). The receptor's source is a man at least 80 years old with acute or convalescent COVID-19. The CDR3 nucleotides read TGCGCCAGCACCTTTTGGCGGGGAAGCTACAATGAGCAGTTCTTC. Its protein is CASTFWRGSYNEQFF.